This T cell receptor (beta chain) was identified in a study of T-cell reconstitution after alpha-beta-depleted transplantation in children. Preparation of the TCRbeta library used unique molecular identifiers. TCRdb reprocessed the PCR reads with MiXCR, giving one entry per CDR3 protein. The sample records about 610,000 distinct CDR3 sequences, under 12% being singletons. The V gene lost 0 bases and the J gene lost 10 bases, with 13 bases spanning the gap. Germline CDR1 MGHRA, CDR2 YSYEKL. There are 15 residues in the CDR3. The sequences come from PBMCs from the stem cell graft donor, collected from the stem cell graft. This sequence joins TRBV4-1 and TRBJ1-6, with TRBD1 as a possible D gene (6 bases). This clonotype was obtained from a human donor who donated a stem cell graft to a child with acute myeloid leukemia. The CDR3, as DNA: TGCGCCAGCAGCCAAGATCTACAGGGATGGTCACCCCTCCACTTT. It codes for CASSQDLQGWSPLHF.